This T cell receptor (beta chain) was recorded in a study of beta chain features in type 1 diabetes. Study-wide points: cDNA-based reads could over-represent cells with high TCR expression. Whether TCRB rearrangement is influenced by HLA type went unresolved here.

Remarks on this clone: Its antigen is unidentified.

The CDR3 covers 16 residues. Germline CDR1 KGHSH, CDR2 LQKENI. J gave up 6 bases and V 1 base, and 8 bases lay outside the gene matches. Reverse transcribing all isolated RNA meant expressed TCRB transcripts were sequenced. Data came from immunoSEQ multiplex PCR; TCRdb stores just in-frame clones and leaves some out. Of under 400,000 clones listed, 15% to 20% are singletons. The sample was naive CD4+ T cells from blood. The V call is TRBV18, the J call TRBJ1-1, with 10 bases fitting TRBD1. This clonotype originated in a woman in her late teens or twenties in good health. The CDR3 is CASSPLRDRGTAEAFF. Here the CDR3 DNA reads TGTGCCAGCTCACCACTACGGGACAGGGGAACAGCTGAAGCTTTCTTT.